This T cell receptor beta chain was identified during a study of vaccination and CD4 T cells after COVID-19. Whole-study context: In the control cultures, a CEFX pool, an HIV-1 Nef pool, or no peptide was supplied.

As to this clonotype: Its antigen is currently unknown.

The germline V gene has CDR1 KGHDR and CDR2 SFDVKD. This CDR3 has 16 amino acids. Deletions cut 4 bases from V and 6 bases from J, with 20 bases between. Treatment reported: approximately 9-day PBMC culture with coronavirus spike peptide pools or control peptides (ViraFEST assay). Study-wide points: Convalescent patients displayed a median about 86% of reactive clones emerging only post-vaccination.

The Oncomine TCR Beta short-read assay was what sequenced the DNA obtained from cultured CD4+ T cells. The template was genomic DNA from cultured CD4+ T cells. TCRdb used MiXCR to reprocess the PCR reads, holding one entry per CDR3 protein. The sample consists of about 21,000 distinct CDR3 sequences, roughly 47% of them appearing once. The specimen was CD4+ T cells from blood, cultured in vitro. The chain employs TRBV24-1 and TRBJ1-2, with a tentative D call TRBD1 (5 bases). This clonotype was obtained from a human donor who had recovered from COVID-19. DNA of the CDR3: TGTGCCACCAGTGACACGGGACCCCTGGACGTTAATGGCTACACCTTC. It is translated as CATSDTGPLDVNGYTF.